Presented here are 13 T cell receptor beta chains from one specimen sequenced in a study of blood T cell repertoires in COVID-19. Assay: immunoSEQ multiplex PCR; the TCRdb copy retains only in-frame clones and omits some. This table has 200,000 to 250,000 clones, nearly 90% appearing once. Sequenced input: peripheral blood. Receptors originate from a woman between 18 and 30 years old who had recovered from COVID-19.

This clone was recorded only once. This sequence joins TRBV4-1 and TRBJ1-5; 11 nucleotides match TRBD1. The CDR3 consists of 17 residues. V lost 0 bases and J lost 6; bases outside the gene matches: 7. Germline values: CDR1 MGHRA, CDR2 YSYEKL. CDR3 loop: CASSQDYGQGAFQPQHF. In DNA form, the CDR3 reads TGCGCCAGCAGCCAAGATTATGGACAGGGGGCATTTCAGCCCCAGCATTTT.

This clone appeared a few times. The CDR3 region is CASSGQDISYEQYF. CDR3 nucleotide sequence: TGTGCCAGCAGCGGGCAGGACATTTCCTACGAGCAGTACTTC. The V call is TRBV9, the J call TRBJ2-7; D is perhaps TRBD1 (5 bases). The ends were cut back, 3 bases at V and 1 base at J, with 11 bases in the middle. The CDR3 is 14 residues long. Looked up from germline, CDR1 is SGDLS and CDR2 is YYNGEE. The full variable domain, its missing parts supplied by reference TRBV9 and TRBJ2-7, is DSGVTQTPKHLITATGQRVTLRCSPRSGDLSVYWYQQSLDQGLQFLIQYYNGEERAKGNILERFSAQQFPDLHSELNLSSLELGDSALYFCASSGQDISYEQYFGPGTRLTVT.

This chain uses TRBV20-1 with TRBJ1-3; D call uncertain. Per germline, CDR1 DFQATT and CDR2 SNEGSKA (reference sequence). V was clipped by 3 bases and J by 0 bases, with 12 bases between them. The CDR3 runs to 15 residues. In nucleotides, the CDR3 is TGCAGTGCTAGTCACCCTATTAGCTCTGGAAACACCATATATTTT. Residues: CSASHPISSGNTIYF.

The chain employs TRBV24-1 and TRBJ2-4, with 7 nucleotides matching TRBD2. Trimming took 5 bases from V and 5 from J; bases not matched to a gene: 8. The CDR3 sequence is 15 residues long. The germline CDR1 and CDR2 sequences are KGHDR and SFDVKD. CDR3 region: CATSGTGREENIQYF. The CDR3 bases are TGTGCCACCAGTGGGACGGGACGGGAGGAAAACATTCAGTACTTC.

The chain combines TRBV5-6 with TRBJ2-1; D might be TRBD2 (5 bases). From germline, CDR1 is SGHDT and CDR2 YYEEEE. V was cut by 2 bases and J by 0 bases, with 6 bases left in between. The CDR3 length is 14 residues. The CDR3 sequence is CASSFGSSYNEQFF. The CDR3 bases are TGTGCCAGCAGCTTTGGGAGCTCCTACAATGAGCAGTTCTTC.

Points on this clone: At one end the junction does not follow the germline gene, possibly because of a read error. This chain connects TRBV6-1 to TRBJ2-7; TRBD2 is a possible D gene (5 bases). The CDR3 extends over 13 amino acids. CDR1 MNHNS and CDR2 SASEGT come from the germline V gene. CDR3 region: CASSEIRERHRGF. The CDR3 DNA sequence: TGTGCCAGCAGTGAAATAAGAGAACGGCACCGAGGGTTC.

This rearrangement joins TRBV18 to TRBJ1-2, with D possibly TRBD1 on 5 matching bases. The germline V gene has CDR1 KGHSH and CDR2 LQKENI. The CDR3 covers 16 residues. Between the trimmed V and J ends, which lost 3 bases and 2 bases, there was a span of 16 bases. The CDR3 protein is CASSPVWGDGNYGYTF. The CDR3 DNA reads as TGTGCCAGCTCACCCGTCTGGGGGGACGGAAACTATGGCTACACCTTC.

The rearrangement uses TRBV4-1 and TRBJ1-1; D is possibly TRBD1 (6 bases). Germline CDR1 is MGHRA and CDR2 is YSYEKL. V was trimmed by 5 bases and J by 4 bases, leaving 20 bases between them. The CDR3 covers 16 residues. The CDR3 here is CASSNDRWRPGTEAFF. As DNA, the CDR3 is TGCGCCAGCAGCAACGACAGGTGGCGGCCCGGCACTGAAGCTTTCTTT.

The rearrangement uses TRBV13 and TRBJ2-1; a weak D match, TRBD1 (6 bases). The V end lost 7 bases, the J end lost 6 bases, and 7 bases lay between the germline ends. The CDR3 sequence is 11 residues long. Germline CDR1 and CDR2: PRHDT and FYEKMQ (reference sequence). Here the CDR3 reads CASIQGNEQFF. CDR3 nucleotides: TGTGCCAGCATACAGGGCAATGAGCAGTTCTTC.

This clone was seen once. The chain couples TRBV29-1 to TRBJ1-1, with 8 bases that match TRBD1. The CDR3 sequence is 14 residues long. V lost 8 bases to trimming and J lost 2 bases; unmatched junction nucleotides: 10. Germline CDR1 reads SQVTM; CDR2 reads ANQGSEA. The DNA of the CDR3 is TGCAGCACACGACAGGGGCGCGGAAACACTGAAGCTTTCTTT. Translation gives CSTRQGRGNTEAFF.

The genes are TRBV12-3 or TRBV12-4 and TRBJ2-7; TRBD1 might be the D (5 bases). V was shortened by 2 bases and J by 6 bases, with 11 bases between the two germline ends. The CDR3 extends over 13 amino acids. The CDR3 DNA reads TGTGCCAGCAGTTTATCGCGACAGACCGAGCAGTACTTC. It specifies CASSLSRQTEQYF.

This chain joins TRBV7-2 and TRBJ1-1, with 12 bases aligning to TRBD1. Trimming removed 2 bases from V and 1 base from J; junction bases left unmatched: 8. CDR3 length equals 18 residues. The germline CDR1 and CDR2 sequences are SGHTA and FQGNSA. The CDR3 region is CASSLTGTGGFRNTEAFF. The CDR3 nucleotides read TGTGCCAGCAGCTTAACCGGGACAGGGGGCTTCCGGAACACTGAAGCTTTCTTT.

The genes are TRBV25-1 and TRBJ2-4; 12 nucleotides match TRBD2. Looked up from germline, CDR1 is MGHDK and CDR2 is SYGVNS. This CDR3 spans 18 amino acids. Trimming cost V 4 bases and J 1 base; bases outside gene matches: 8. This CDR3 is CASSGRLAGVSAKNIQYF. DNA of the CDR3: TGTGCCAGCAGTGGGCGACTAGCGGGAGTTTCCGCCAAAAACATTCAGTACTTC.